The T cell receptor beta chain under discussion was sequenced for a study of CD8 T cells in Susac syndrome. Sequencing of TCR beta drew on CD8+ and CD4+ T cells from blood. Trimming removed 4 bases at V and 5 bases at J, with 11 bases between. The CDR3 contains 13 residues. Random hexamers were used to reverse transcribe roughly 0.45 to 1 ug of RNA. Amplification of TCR beta CDR3 across 54 Vbeta and 13 Jbeta was performed with immunoSEQ multiplex PCR. TCRdb used MiXCR to reprocess the immunoSEQ multiplex PCR reads, holding one entry per CDR3 protein. The sample lists about 180,000 distinct CDR3 sequences, roughly 95% occurring once.

The J gene is TRBJ1-2, the V gene TRBV23-1; D may be TRBD1 (5 bases). TRBV23-1 is labeled an ORF, and its function is uncertain. The clonotype was recovered from a human donor with multiple sclerosis. The material sequenced was CD8+ T cells from PBMCs. CDR3 region: CASSLPGWYGYTF. Here the CDR3 DNA reads TGCGCCAGCAGTCTTCCAGGGTGGTATGGCTACACCTTC.